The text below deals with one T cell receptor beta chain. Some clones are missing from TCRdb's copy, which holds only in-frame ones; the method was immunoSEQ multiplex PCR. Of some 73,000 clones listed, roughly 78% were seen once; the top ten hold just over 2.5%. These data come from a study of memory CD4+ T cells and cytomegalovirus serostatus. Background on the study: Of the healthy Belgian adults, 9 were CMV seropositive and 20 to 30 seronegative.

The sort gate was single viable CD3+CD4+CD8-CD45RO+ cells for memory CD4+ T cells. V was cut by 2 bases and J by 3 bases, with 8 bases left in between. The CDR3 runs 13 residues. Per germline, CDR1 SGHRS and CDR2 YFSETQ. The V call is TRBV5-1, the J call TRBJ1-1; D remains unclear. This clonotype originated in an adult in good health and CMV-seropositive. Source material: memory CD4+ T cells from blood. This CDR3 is CASSLSGDTEAFF. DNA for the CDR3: TGCGCCAGCAGCTTAAGCGGGGACACTGAAGCTTTCTTT.